Listed here are 13 T cell receptor beta chains from one sample, sequenced in a study of T cell responses to AZD1222 COVID-19 vaccine. TCRdb keeps only in-frame clones here, not all; method: immunoSEQ multiplex PCR. The table has approximately 150,000 clones, roughly nine tenths seen once. Sequencing used peripheral blood, obtained on day 0 of AZD1222 vaccination. These receptors all stem from an adult in good health.

The chain couples TRBV6-2 or TRBV6-3 to TRBJ1-2, with 11 nucleotides matching TRBD1. The CDR3 is 15 amino acids. The germline V gene has CDR1 MNHEY and CDR2 SVGEGT. The trim removed 2 bases at V and 4 bases at J, leaving 3 bases unmatched. CDR3 sequence: CASSYPGTGGYGYTF. For the CDR3, the DNA is TGTGCCAGCAGTTACCCCGGGACAGGGGGCTATGGCTACACCTTC.

The chain is built from TRBV7-9 and TRBJ2-7; D is unresolved. The V end lost 0 bases, the J end lost 3 bases, and 9 bases lay between the germline ends. The CDR3 runs 14 residues. CDR1 SEHNR and CDR2 FQNEAQ come from the germline V gene (reference sequence). In nucleotides, the CDR3 is TGTGCCAGCAGCTTAGCTGGTGGCAGCTACGAGCAGTACTTC. This codes for CASSLAGGSYEQYF.

This clone was seen only once. The V and J genes are TRBV21-1 and TRBJ2-7; the table's D call of TRBD2 was not tested on the DNA. TRBV21-1 is tagged as a pseudogene. The CDR3 totals 14 residues. The CDR3 loop reads CASSKLRSGYEQYF. CDR3 sequence (DNA): TGTGCCAGCAGCAAATTAAGGAGCGGATACGAGCAGTACTTC.

The chain joins TRBV2 to TRBJ1-1; D is uncertain. V dropped 6 bases and J dropped 0 bases, with 8 bases sitting between them. The CDR3 covers 13 residues. CDR1 is SNHLY and CDR2 is FYNNEI in the germline V gene. The chain's CDR3 is CASSDGVNTEAFF. DNA of the CDR3: TGTGCCAGCAGCGACGGGGTGAACACTGAAGCTTTCTTT.

The CDR3 DNA sequence: TGTGCCAGCAGTGATCCTAGGACAGGGTGGCTGGCAGATACGCAGTATTTT. This sequence encodes CASSDPRTGWLADTQYF. The chain couples TRBV6-1 to TRBJ2-3; TRBD1 matches at 8 bases. This CDR3 comprises 17 residues. Unmatched junction bases numbered 12, after V lost 3 bases and J lost 4 bases. The germline V gene encodes CDR1 MNHNS and CDR2 SASEGT.

The chain uses TRBV6-2 or TRBV6-3 and TRBJ1-1, with D uncertain. V was cut by 2 bases and J by 12 bases, with 10 bases left in between. Germline loops: CDR1 MNHEY, CDR2 SVGEGT. The CDR3 has 11 residues. The CDR3 reads CASSYAVESFF. CDR3 nucleotide sequence: TGTGCCAGCAGTTACGCCGTGGAGTCTTTCTTT.

This clone has only one observation. This chain links TRBV2 with TRBJ1-4, with D maybe TRBD1 (5 bases). CDR1 and CDR2 (germline): SNHLY, FYNNEI. V was trimmed by 8 bases and J by 5 bases, leaving 15 bases between them. The CDR3 is 14 amino acids. The CDR3 is CASSGTPENEKLFF. The CDR3 DNA reads TGTGCCAGCTCCGGGACCCCGGAAAATGAAAAACTGTTTTTT.

The chain has TRBV14 and TRBJ2-3; D is unresolved. The V end lost 0 bases, the J end lost 5 bases, and 9 bases lay between the germline ends. The V gene's germline CDR1 is SGHDN and CDR2 FVKESK. The CDR3 runs to 14 residues. Written as DNA, the CDR3 is TGTGCCAGCAGCCAAGACGGTTGGGGAGATACGCAGTATTTT. Amino acid sequence: CASSQDGWGDTQYF.

The rearrangement joins TRBV27 to TRBJ2-5, with 7 bases aligning to TRBD1. Trimming took 5 bases from V and 5 from J; bases not matched to a gene: 17. In germline, CDR1 is MNHEY, CDR2 SMNVEV (reference sequence). The CDR3 totals 17 residues. The CDR3 DNA is TGTGCCAGCAGTCCCGAGGGACGCAGGGGGAGTGGCGAGACCCAGTACTTC. Protein: CASSPEGRRGSGETQYF.

This chain connects TRBV7-8 to TRBJ1-2; possible D gene TRBD1, 5 bases. Germline assignment: CDR1 SGHVS and CDR2 FQNEAQ. Trimming stripped 0 bases from V and 7 bases from J, with 9 bases between. The CDR3 has 13 residues. This CDR3 is CASSLALGGGYTF. CDR3 nucleotide sequence: TGTGCCAGCAGCTTAGCCTTGGGGGGTGGCTACACCTTC.

The rearrangement uses TRBV29-1 and TRBJ1-2; 12 bases are shared with TRBD1. Germline V lookup: CDR1 SQVTM, CDR2 ANQGSEA. The CDR3 consists of 14 residues. Germline trimming cut 5 bases from V and 8 bases from J; bases unmatched to any gene: 9. The CDR3 spells CSVYRDRGQVGYTF. For the CDR3, the DNA is TGCAGCGTTTACCGGGACAGGGGGCAAGTGGGCTACACCTTC.

The rearrangement joins TRBV7-2 to TRBJ1-5, with 9 bases aligning to TRBD1. CDR3 length: 16 residues. Germline CDR1 is SGHTA and CDR2 is FQGNSA. Germline trimming cut 1 base from V and 3 bases from J; bases unmatched to any gene: 4. The CDR3 nucleotides read TGTGCCAGCAGCTTAGAGACAGGGGGACTCAATCAGCCCCAGCATTTT. Protein product: CASSLETGGLNQPQHF.

The chain has TRBV7-9 and TRBJ2-5; 7 nucleotides align to TRBD2. Per germline, CDR1 SEHNR and CDR2 FQNEAQ (reference sequence). The CDR3 has 15 residues. The V and J ends lost 5 bases and 7 bases, in that order; junction bases with no gene match: 13. CDR3 DNA sequence: TGTGCCAGCAGCCCAGCAGGCTTGGGCGGGGGGACCCAGTACTTC. This gives the protein CASSPAGLGGGTQYF.